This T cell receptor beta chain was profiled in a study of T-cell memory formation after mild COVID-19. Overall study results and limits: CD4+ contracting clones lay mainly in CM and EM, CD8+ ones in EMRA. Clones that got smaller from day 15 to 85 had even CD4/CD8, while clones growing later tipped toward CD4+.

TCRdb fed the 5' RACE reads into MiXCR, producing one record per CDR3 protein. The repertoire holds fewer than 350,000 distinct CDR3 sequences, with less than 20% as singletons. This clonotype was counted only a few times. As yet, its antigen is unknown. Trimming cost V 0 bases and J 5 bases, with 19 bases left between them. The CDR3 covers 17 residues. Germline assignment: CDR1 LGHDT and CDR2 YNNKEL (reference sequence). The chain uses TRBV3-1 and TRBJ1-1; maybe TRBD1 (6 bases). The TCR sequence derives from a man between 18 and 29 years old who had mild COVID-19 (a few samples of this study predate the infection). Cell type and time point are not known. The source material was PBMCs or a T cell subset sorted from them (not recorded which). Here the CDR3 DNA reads TGTGCCAGCAGCCAAGATCGGGGCACAGGGATAGCGACTGAAGCTTTCTTT. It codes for CASSQDRGTGIATEAFF.